Listed below are T cell receptor beta chains from one sample, sequenced in a study of CD8+ T cells in alopecia areata. Sequencing was performed with immunoSEQ multiplex PCR; in TCRdb, only in-frame clones are kept and a portion is missing. The repertoire holds approximately 180,000 clones, with roughly 60% as singletons. The source material was CD4+ T cells sorted from blood, sampled at week 0. All receptors come from a human donor with alopecia areata. Both conserved end residues are part of each CDR3.

>TRBJ2-5|TRBV19
CASSIDGVQAQYF
>TRBJ2-3|TRBV2
CATRRTGTTQYF
>TRBJ2-3|TRBV4-3
CASSQADTQYF
>TRBJ2-1|TRBV4-3
CASSQDFPSSYNEQFF
>TRBJ1-2|TRBV7-2
CASSQTGTPRYGGYTF
>TRBJ2-7|TRBV11-2
CASSYQTGSYEQYF
>TRBJ1-4|TRBV27
CASSPNSEKLFF
>TRBJ2-3|TRBV2
CASRTGLAGPTDTQYF
>TRBJ1-1|TRBV29-1
CSAGHSNTEAFF
>TRBJ2-7|TRBV30
CAWNRDRGSDEQYF
>TRBJ1-5|TRBV2
CASSERRGGNQPQHF
>TRBJ2-7|TRBV29-1
CSVSQGGFYEQYF
>TRBJ1-1|TRBV15
CATRFQRNTEAFF
>TRBJ1-2|TRBV29-1
CSGWTGDYGYTF
>TRBJ2-7|TRBV28
CASTLLLGGGYEQYF
>TRBJ2-7|TRBV4-1
CASSVRQGVAYEQYF
>TRBJ1-5|TRBV6-1
CASSDLQRNNQPQHF
>TRBJ1-6|TRBV15
CATSRDIWQDNSPLHF
>TRBJ2-6|TRBV29-1
CSAIQGSGANVLTF
>TRBJ2-3|TRBV11-2
CASSQPGQGLPDTQYF
>TRBJ2-1|TRBV5-1
CASSPPPAGGFSYNEQFF
>TRBJ1-2|TRBV30
CAWSVHPNYGYTF